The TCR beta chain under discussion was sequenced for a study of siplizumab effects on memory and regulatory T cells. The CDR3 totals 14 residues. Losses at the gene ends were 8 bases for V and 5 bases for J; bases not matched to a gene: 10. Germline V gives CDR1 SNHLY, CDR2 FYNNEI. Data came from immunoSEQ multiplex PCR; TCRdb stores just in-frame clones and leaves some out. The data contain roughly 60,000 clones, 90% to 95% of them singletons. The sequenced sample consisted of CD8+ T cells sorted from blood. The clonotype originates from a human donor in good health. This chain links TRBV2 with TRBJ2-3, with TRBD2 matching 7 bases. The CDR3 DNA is TGTGCCAGCGCCTACGGGGCTAGCGGAGATACGCAGTATTTT. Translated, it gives CASAYGASGDTQYF. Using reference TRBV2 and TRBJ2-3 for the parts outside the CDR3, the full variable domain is EPEVTQTPSHQVTQMGQEVILRCVPISNHLYFYWYRQILGQKVEFLVSFYNNEISEKSEIFDDQFSVERPDGSNFTLKIRSTKLEDSAMYFCASAYGASGDTQYFGPGTRLTVL.